One and the same sample provided the 19 T cell receptor beta chains below, sequenced in a study of T cells in Graves' hyperthyroidism and ophthalmopathy. TCR beta CDR3 regions were amplified from RNA. HTBI primers were employed in a first-round RT-PCR of the TCR CDR3. One entry per CDR3 protein, called by TCRdb with MiXCR from the multiplex PCR reads. In the table there are about 360,000 distinct CDR3 sequences, less than 15% of which are singletons. Sample: blood. All receptors derive from a woman aged 18-29 years with Graves' hyperthyroidism.

The chain combines TRBV5-4 with TRBJ1-1, with no clear D. In germline, CDR1 is SGHNT, CDR2 YYREEE (reference sequence). The CDR3 totals 13 residues. The V end lost 4 bases, the J end lost 4 bases, and 11 bases lay between the germline ends. The CDR3 here is CASSTGRGTEAFF. Here the CDR3 DNA reads TGTGCCAGCAGCACGGGCCGCGGCACTGAAGCTTTCTTT.

This clonotype showed up many times. The V and J genes are TRBV11-2 and TRBJ1-2; 7 positions agree with TRBD1. V lost 4 bases, J lost 1 base, and 9 bases stayed unmatched. Germline V gene sequence: CDR1 SGHAT, CDR2 FQNNGV. The CDR3 contains 16 residues. CDR3 amino acids: CASSSPGQTLNYGYTF. CDR3 nucleotide sequence: TGTGCCAGCAGCTCCCCGGGACAGACCCTTAACTATGGCTACACCTTC.

This clonotype came up a few times. V usage is TRBV7-9 and J usage is TRBJ2-7; tentatively, D is TRBD1 or TRBD2 (5 bases each). The CDR3 contains 16 residues. V lost 2 bases, J lost 0 bases, and 14 bases lay in between. From germline, CDR1 is SEHNR and CDR2 FQNEAQ (reference sequence). CDR3 in amino acids: CASSLYGGRSSYEQYF. CDR3 in DNA: TGTGCCAGCAGCTTATATGGGGGTCGCTCCTCCTACGAGCAGTACTTC.

The table lists this clonotype with many counts. The rearrangement links TRBV5-1 to TRBJ2-1; 9 nucleotides line up with TRBD1. The CDR3 totals 15 residues. CDR1 is SGHRS, CDR2 YFSETQ, per germline. Trimming took 0 bases from V and 6 from J; bases not matched to a gene: 4. CDR3 in amino acids: CASSLEGQGVNEQFF. The CDR3 coding sequence is TGCGCCAGCAGCTTGGAGGGACAGGGTGTCAATGAGCAGTTCTTC.

This clonotype occurred many times. This chain uses TRBV19 with TRBJ1-1; D perhaps matches TRBD1 (6 bases). The CDR3 loop spans 16 amino acids. Per germline, CDR1 LNHDA and CDR2 SQIVND (reference sequence). V lost 6 bases and J 1 base, leaving 18 bases between the germline ends. The CDR3 nucleotides read TGTGCCAGTAGAGCCTTTCCGGGACAACCGAACACTGAAGCTTTCTTT. This translates into CASRAFPGQPNTEAFF.

This clonotype was counted ten times or more. The chain links TRBV18 to TRBJ2-3; D gene unclear. The CDR3 sequence is 14 residues long. The V end was cut by 1 base, the J end by 1 base, with 6 bases between. CDR1 is KGHSH, CDR2 LQKENI, per germline. The CDR3 here is CASSPRAGTDTQYF. In DNA, the CDR3 is TGTGCCAGCTCACCACGGGCAGGCACAGATACGCAGTATTTT.

Ten or more counts support this clonotype. This rearrangement joins TRBV29-1 to TRBJ2-5; D is perhaps TRBD1 or TRBD2 (5 bases each). The CDR3 consists of 13 residues. Germline CDR1 reads SQVTM; CDR2 reads ANQGSEA. Between the trimmed V and J ends, which lost 1 base and 2 bases, there was a span of 8 bases. CDR3 protein: CSVEGGRQETQYF. The CDR3 DNA is TGCAGCGTTGAAGGGGGACGGCAAGAGACCCAGTACTTC. Variable domain in full (rest from reference TRBV29-1 and TRBJ2-5): SAVISQKPSRDICQRGTSLTIQCQVDSQVTMMFWYRQQPGQSLTLIATANQGSEATYESGFVIDKFPISRPNLTFSTLTVSNMSPEDSSIYLCSVEGGRQETQYFGPGTRLLVL.

This clonotype was observed many times. The chain carries TRBV28 and TRBJ2-3; the match to TRBD2 covers 7 bases. The trim removed 2 bases at V and 1 base at J, leaving 6 bases unmatched. The CDR3 length is 16 residues. From germline, CDR1 is MDHEN and CDR2 SYDVKM. For the CDR3, the DNA is TGTGCCAGCAGTTTAGGGGCGGGGGAGGGCACAGATACGCAGTATTTT. Amino acid sequence: CASSLGAGEGTDTQYF.

This clonotype was counted many times. The rearrangement links TRBV19 to TRBJ2-1, with 7 positions matching TRBD2. In germline, CDR1 is LNHDA, CDR2 SQIVND (reference sequence). The junction had 7 bases not matched to a gene; V was cut back by 5 bases and J by 6 bases. The CDR3 is 14 amino acids. CDR3: CASSVGGSRNEQFF. The CDR3 region has the DNA TGTGCCAGTAGTGTCGGCGGGAGTCGCAATGAGCAGTTCTTC.

This chain links TRBV7-3 with TRBJ2-7; 8 bases agree with TRBD2. The V and J ends lost 5 bases and 2 bases, in that order; junction bases with no gene match: 17. Germline V gene lookup returns CDR1 SGHTA and CDR2 FQGTGA. This CDR3 spans 18 amino acids. In nucleotides, the CDR3 is TGTGCCAGCAGCCCTCGGGGTAGCGGGGCGGTCACCGCCTACGAGCAGTACTTC. The encoded protein is CASSPRGSGAVTAYEQYF. Complete variable domain (other parts from reference TRBV7-3 and TRBJ2-7): GAGVSQTPSNKVTEKGKYVELRCDPISGHTALYWYRQSLGQGPEFLIYFQGTGAADDSGLPNDRFFAVRPEGSVSTLKIQRTERGDSAVYLCASSPRGSGAVTAYEQYFGPGTRLTVT.

A note on this clonotype: This may stem from a read error, because a much larger clone lies one nucleotide away. V usage is TRBV9 and J usage is TRBJ2-7, with D possibly being TRBD2 (5 bases). Between the trimmed V and J ends, which lost 0 bases and 7 bases, there was a span of 17 bases. The germline CDR1 and CDR2 sequences are SGDLS and YYNGEE. This CDR3 is built from 15 residues. The CDR3 sequence: CASSVAEGSYNEQYF. CDR3 nucleotide sequence: TGTGCCAGCAGCGTAGCAGAGGGCTCCTACAATGAGCAGTACTTC.

The V call is TRBV2, the J call TRBJ2-3; D ambiguous. Germline values: CDR1 SNHLY, CDR2 FYNNEI. CDR3 length: 16 residues. V lost 1 base, J lost 0 bases, and 11 bases lay in between. CDR3 protein: CASSEEASSSTDTQYF. The CDR3 DNA reads TGTGCCAGCAGTGAAGAGGCCAGTTCTAGCACAGATACGCAGTATTTT.

The table lists this clonotype with many counts. This sequence joins TRBV11-2 and TRBJ1-2; a weak D match, TRBD1 (6 bases). With 1 base removed from V and 7 bases from J, the gap between germline ends came to 16 bases. Germline CDR1 is SGHAT and CDR2 is FQNNGV. This CDR3 region has 15 residues. For the CDR3, the DNA is TGTGCCAGCAGCTTAGGTGGGGGCCTGAGCCCTGGCTACACCTTC. It translates to CASSLGGGLSPGYTF.

This chain links TRBV4-1 with TRBJ2-3; D is unresolved. CDR1 is MGHRA and CDR2 is YSYEKL in the germline V gene. V was trimmed by 0 bases and J by 2 bases, leaving 9 bases between them. The CDR3 has 15 amino acids. The CDR3 nucleotides are TGCGCCAGCAGCCAAGATTCGCCATTCACAGATACGCAGTATTTT. Encoded protein: CASSQDSPFTDTQYF.

A note on this clonotype: A clone one base away is much larger, so this may be a read error. The V gene is TRBV28, the J gene TRBJ1-1; D is unresolved. Per germline, CDR1 MDHEN and CDR2 SYDVKM. The CDR3 loop spans 14 amino acids. CDR3 amino acids: CASSGKYRRAEASF. The CDR3 nucleotides are TGTGCCAGCAGTGGTAAGTACCGTCGAGCTGAAGCTTCCTTT.

Comments on this clonotype: A clone one base away is much larger, so this may be a read error. The chain carries TRBV27 and TRBJ2-1; 9 bases agree with TRBD1. Near its end, the DNA agrees better with TRBJ2-7, so the J call may be wrong. CDR1 MNHEY and CDR2 SMNVEV come from the germline V gene (reference sequence). The CDR3 extends over 14 amino acids. DNA for the CDR3: TGTGCCAGCACTTCGGGACAGGGCCACAATGAGCAGTACTTC. Its translation is CASTSGQGHNEQYF.

In this sample, this clonotype turned up many times. J is TRBJ2-7 and V is TRBV27; maybe TRBD1 (6 bases). Trimming took 0 bases from V and 2 from J, leaving 8 bases between them. Germline CDR1 reads MNHEY; CDR2 reads SMNVEV (reference sequence). The CDR3 covers 14 residues. The CDR3 region has the DNA TGTGCCAGCAGTTTATCGCCAGGGGCCTACGAGCAGTACTTC. It codes for CASSLSPGAYEQYF.

In this sample, this clonotype turned up many times. This chain connects TRBV5-1 to TRBJ1-2; no firm D call. The CDR3 totals 14 residues. Germline V gene lookup returns CDR1 SGHRS and CDR2 YFSETQ. Trimming cost V 1 base and J 4 bases, with 11 bases left between them. Written as DNA, the CDR3 is TGCGCCAGCAGCTTGTCAGTCAGGTCCTATGGCTACACCTTC. Amino acids: CASSLSVRSYGYTF.

In its sample, this clonotype was seen many times. The rearrangement joins TRBV27 to TRBJ1-6; a weak D match, TRBD1 (6 bases). Germline CDR1 reads MNHEY; CDR2 reads SMNVEV (reference sequence). The CDR3 length is 14 residues. Trimming removed 5 bases at V and 9 bases at J, with 14 bases between. The CDR3 DNA sequence: TGTGCCAGCAGTCCAGGGGTTATAGTTTCACCCCTCCACTTT. It specifies CASSPGVIVSPLHF.